This TCR beta chain was obtained from a study of early T cells in non-severe SARS-CoV-2 infection. The overall study: Alpha and beta chains were unpaired, from unsorted whole-blood bulk RNA.

Findings of the study overall: Missing private and CD4 specificities, VDJdb matching favored anti-spike CD8 responses.

The CDR3 has 15 amino acids. Germline trimming cut 2 bases from V and 2 bases from J; bases unmatched to any gene: 3. The germline V gene has CDR1 MNHEY and CDR2 SVGAGI. Unique molecular identifiers were attached to individual cDNA molecules. TCRdb re-called the 5' RACE reads with MiXCR, one entry per CDR3 protein. The sample includes around 68,000 distinct CDR3 sequences, around an eighth seen only once; the top ten take around 1.5%. This clonotype has a handful of counts. Its antigen remains unidentified. The sample here was whole blood, taken at baseline. This receptor was taken from an adult who was a healthcare worker with PCR-confirmed SARS-CoV-2 infection or an uninfected control (not recorded which). This chain joins TRBV6-5 and TRBJ2-3; 8 bases agree with TRBD1. This chain's CDR3 is CASSYRQGITDTQYF. The CDR3 DNA is TGTGCCAGCAGTTACCGACAGGGGATCACAGATACGCAGTATTTT.